This T cell receptor beta chain emerged from a study of identifying expanded T cells in peripheral blood. Method: immunoSEQ multiplex PCR; TCRdb's copy keeps in-frame clones and lacks some. This sample has 100,000 to 150,000 clones, with around nine tenths found just once. The CDR3 loop spans 14 amino acids. V lost 2 bases, J lost 10 bases, and 9 bases stayed unmatched. Germline CDR1 and CDR2: MDHEN and SYDVKM. This clone occurred many times. Healthy donors had no documented immune events, such as infections, while sampled. This TCR was recovered from a person aged 18 to 70 in good health. The specimen was blood. The V call is TRBV28, the J call TRBJ1-1; 8 positions agree with TRBD1. The CDR3 DNA reads TGTGCCAGCAGTTTAAGCAGGGGGCGATTGGCAGCTTTCTTT. Translating gives CASSLSRGRLAAFF. The full variable domain, completed using reference TRBV28 and TRBJ1-1, is DVKVTQSSRYLVKRTGEKVFLECVQDMDHENMFWYRQDPGLGLRLIYFSYDVKMKEKGDIPEGYSVSREKKERFSLILESASTNQTSMYLCASSLSRGRLAAFFGQGTRLTVV.